The 25 T cell receptor beta chains presented below share a single source sample, sequenced in a study of blood T cell repertoires in COVID-19. This table comes from immunoSEQ multiplex PCR, and its TCRdb copy is limited to in-frame clones, with some not included. This table has around 400,000 clones, over 75% appearing once. Source material: peripheral blood. These receptors all stem from a woman between 55 and 75 years old with COVID-19, enrolled during active disease.

This chain joins TRBV5-5 and TRBJ1-2; D is perhaps TRBD1 (6 bases). The germline V gene has CDR1 SGHKS and CDR2 YYEKEE (reference sequence). CDR3 length: 14 amino acids. The ends were cut back, 1 base at V and 2 bases at J, with 9 bases in the middle. This chain's CDR3 is CASSLRQVNYGYTF. DNA of the CDR3: TGTGCCAGCAGCTTGAGACAGGTCAACTATGGCTACACCTTC.

This sequence joins TRBV5-1 and TRBJ2-7; D gene uncertain. Trimming pared 2 bases from V and 5 bases from J, leaving 14 bases between. This CDR3 has 14 amino acids. Germline CDR1 SGHRS, CDR2 YFSETQ. CDR3 sequence: CASSFANEFHEQYF. The CDR3 coding sequence is TGCGCCAGCAGCTTTGCGAACGAGTTCCACGAGCAGTACTTC.

The chain has TRBV28 and TRBJ1-2, with 8 bases that match TRBD1. V dropped 7 bases and J dropped 8; count of bases not matched to a gene: 15. Germline CDR1 is MDHEN and CDR2 is SYDVKM. The CDR3 runs to 15 residues. The CDR3 reads CASTISGQGMGGYTF. CDR3 in DNA: TGTGCCAGCACCATCTCCGGACAGGGAATGGGAGGCTACACCTTC.

This clone was seen a single time. The CDR3 spells CASTLAGGPVDTQYF. The CDR3 bases are TGTGCCAGCACCTTAGCGGGGGGGCCGGTAGATACGCAGTATTTT. The V and J genes are TRBV6-5 and TRBJ2-3, with TRBD2 identical over 11 bases. After removal of 7 bases from V and 5 bases from J, the junction contained 8 bases not matched to a gene. This CDR3 has 15 amino acids. Germline V gene lookup returns CDR1 MNHEY and CDR2 SVGAGI.

V and J are TRBV28 and TRBJ2-2, with TRBD1 identical over 7 bases. The junction had 1 base not matched to a gene; V was cut back by 6 bases and J by 0 bases. Per germline, CDR1 MDHEN and CDR2 SYDVKM. This CDR3 spans 14 amino acids. In nucleotides, the CDR3 is TGTGCCAGCAGCGGGACAGCGAACACCGGGGAGCTGTTTTTT. Amino acid sequence: CASSGTANTGELFF.

Concerning this clone itself: The same CDR3 arises from other DNA sequences in this sample as well. CDR3 amino acids: CASSIQQGPNYGYTF. The CDR3 DNA is TGTGCCAGTAGTATACAGCAGGGCCCTAACTATGGCTACACCTTC. The V gene is TRBV19, the J gene TRBJ1-2; D possibly corresponds to TRBD1 (5 bases). Germline values: CDR1 LNHDA, CDR2 SQIVND (reference sequence). This CDR3 is built from 15 residues. V lost 2 bases to trimming and J lost 0 bases, with 10 bases between them.

In the case of this clone: At the DNA level, this CDR3 is encoded by other sequences in the same sample as well. V is TRBV20-1 and J is TRBJ2-7; no clear D gene. The length of the CDR3 is 11 residues. From germline, CDR1 is DFQATT and CDR2 SNEGSKA (reference sequence). V was clipped by 1 base and J by 6 bases, with 7 bases between them. CDR3 nucleotide sequence: TGCAGTGCTAGAGGGTCAGGCGAGCAGTACTTC. Translated, it gives CSARGSGEQYF.

J is TRBJ1-4 and V is TRBV18; D is perhaps TRBD1 (5 bases). The germline V and J ends were trimmed by 4 bases and 8 bases, with 17 bases remaining between them. This CDR3 has 15 residues. CDR1 is KGHSH and CDR2 is LQKENI in the germline V gene. This CDR3 is CASSRAQGAGEKLFF. The CDR3, as DNA: TGTGCCAGCTCACGCGCCCAAGGGGCAGGCGAAAAACTGTTTTTT.

This clone was detected only once. This chain connects TRBV15 to TRBJ2-2; D remains ambiguous. Per the germline V gene, CDR1 is LNHNV and CDR2 is YYDKDF (reference sequence). The CDR3 runs to 14 residues. V dropped 1 base and J dropped 1 base, with 4 bases sitting between them. CDR3 sequence reads: CATSRGQNTGELFF. CDR3 nucleotides: TGTGCCACCAGCAGAGGACAGAACACCGGGGAGCTGTTTTTT.

This clone was counted at least ten times. The rearrangement uses TRBV7-6 and TRBJ2-2; 8 bases align to TRBD2. The CDR3 runs 17 residues. V trimming: 5 bases; J trimming: 1 base; junction bases outside the gene matches: 9. The germline V gene encodes CDR1 SGHVS and CDR2 FNYEAQ. Here the CDR3 reads CASSPTGGAKNTGELFF. The CDR3 DNA follows: TGTGCCAGCAGCCCCACGGGGGGGGCCAAGAACACCGGGGAGCTGTTTTTT.

The chain employs TRBV28 and TRBJ1-1; D ambiguous. In germline, CDR1 is MDHEN, CDR2 SYDVKM. The CDR3 covers 12 residues. Trimming took off 11 bases at V and 0 bases at J, with 10 bases between the two ends. The CDR3 region is CASGRMNTEAFF. The CDR3 coding sequence is TGTGCCTCCGGGAGAATGAACACTGAAGCTTTCTTT.

DNA for the CDR3: TGTGCCAGTATGGCCTCCGAATTATCTGGAAACACCATATATTTT. Translation: CASMASELSGNTIYF. The chain is built from TRBV19 and TRBJ1-3, with no clear D. Germline CDR1 and CDR2: LNHDA and SQIVND (reference sequence). The V gene lost 7 bases and the J gene lost 1 base, with 14 bases spanning the gap. The CDR3 runs 15 residues. Using reference TRBV19 and TRBJ1-3 for the parts outside the CDR3, the full variable domain is DGGITQSPKYLFRKEGQNVTLSCEQNLNHDAMYWYRQDPGQGLRLIYYSQIVNDFQKGDIAEGYSVSREKKESFPLTVTSAQKNPTAFYLCASMASELSGNTIYFGEGSWLTVV.

The rearrangement joins TRBV12-3 or TRBV12-4 to TRBJ2-7; tentative D call: TRBD1 (6 bases). The CDR3 runs 13 residues. V lost 3 bases, J lost 4 bases, and 10 bases lay in between. The CDR3 sequence is CASSLDSDYEQYF. The DNA of the CDR3 is TGTGCCAGCAGTTTGGACAGCGATTACGAGCAGTACTTC.

V gene TRBV7-6 combines with J gene TRBJ1-6; no clear D. The CDR3 is 14 amino acids. Germline loops: CDR1 SGHVS, CDR2 FNYEAQ. Deletions cut 5 bases from V and 3 bases from J, with 8 bases between. CDR3 coding DNA: TGTGCCAGCAGCAGACAAGACTATAATTCACCCCTCCACTTT. Amino acid sequence: CASSRQDYNSPLHF.

The V call is TRBV30, the J call TRBJ2-3, with TRBD2 as a possible D gene (7 bases). CDR3 length equals 17 residues. Trimming stripped 1 base from V and 2 bases from J, with 19 bases between. CDR1 GTSNPN and CDR2 SVGIG come from the germline V gene (reference sequence). The CDR3 here is CAWSAHRDYLSTDTQYF. The CDR3 DNA sequence: TGTGCCTGGAGTGCCCACAGGGACTACCTGTCCACAGATACGCAGTATTTT.

The chain combines TRBV5-1 with TRBJ1-1, with D possibly TRBD1 on 6 matching bases. The V gene's germline CDR1 is SGHRS and CDR2 YFSETQ. V was trimmed by 2 bases and J by 7 bases, leaving 15 bases between them. The CDR3 runs to 14 residues. The CDR3 DNA reads as TGCGCCAGCAGCTTTTACCAGGGGCAGCTTGAAGCTTTCTTT. It is translated as CASSFYQGQLEAFF. Based on the CDR3 plus reference TRBV5-1 and TRBJ1-1, the full variable domain is KAGVTQTPRYLIKTRGQQVTLSCSPISGHRSVSWYQQTPGQGLQFLFEYFSETQRNKGNFPGRFSGRQFSNSRSEMNVSTLELGDSALYLCASSFYQGQLEAFFGQGTRLTVV.

This rearrangement joins TRBV11-2 to TRBJ1-1; the D gene is possibly TRBD1 (5 bases). Between the trimmed V and J ends, which lost 5 bases and 1 base, there was a span of 11 bases. The CDR3 contains 14 residues. The V gene's germline CDR1 is SGHAT and CDR2 FQNNGV. This chain's CDR3 is CASSAMGQNTEAFF. As DNA, the CDR3 is TGTGCCAGCAGCGCTATGGGGCAGAACACTGAAGCTTTCTTT.

The J gene is TRBJ1-5, the V gene TRBV2; TRBD1 aligns across 9 bases. Trimming removed 7 bases from V and 0 bases from J; junction bases left unmatched: 7. The CDR3 contains 16 residues. In germline, CDR1 is SNHLY, CDR2 FYNNEI. The CDR3 loop is CASTGQGLISNQPQHF. Written as DNA, the CDR3 is TGTGCCAGCACAGGACAGGGGCTCATTAGCAATCAGCCCCAGCATTTT.

The genes are TRBV6-5 and TRBJ1-1, with D uncertain. The CDR3 loop spans 13 amino acids. V was trimmed by 4 bases and J by 3 bases, leaving 9 bases between them. Per germline, CDR1 MNHEY and CDR2 SVGAGI. CDR3 nucleotides: TGTGCCAGCAGTTTAACAGAATACACTGAAGCTTTCTTT. The encoded protein is CASSLTEYTEAFF.

The chain recombines TRBV3-1 (or the pseudogene TRBV3-2) with TRBJ1-3; D is ambiguous. The CDR3 covers 17 residues. Germline CDR1 LGHDT, CDR2 YNNKEL (reference sequence). Trimming took off 5 bases at V and 3 bases at J, with 20 bases between the two ends. The CDR3 sequence: CASSMSPGGSLGNTIYF. The CDR3, as DNA: TGTGCCAGCAGCATGTCCCCCGGAGGGAGTCTTGGAAACACCATATATTTT.

This sequence joins TRBV6-4 and TRBJ2-2; TRBD2 matches 10 bases. The CDR3 is made up of 15 amino acids. The V and J ends lost 6 bases and 1 base, in that order; junction bases with no gene match: 2. Germline V CDR1 and CDR2: MRHNA, SNTAGT. This CDR3 is CASRASGGNTGELFF. The CDR3 bases are TGTGCCAGCAGAGCTAGCGGGGGGAACACCGGGGAGCTGTTTTTT.

The chain has TRBV6-1 and TRBJ2-1; no clear D gene. Germline lookup yields CDR1 MNHNS and CDR2 SASEGT. The ends were cut back, 3 bases at V and 4 bases at J, with 16 bases in the middle. There are 16 residues in the CDR3. DNA for the CDR3: TGTGCCAGCAGTGATTCCCTGGGCCCTAATTACAATGAGCAGTTCTTC. The encoded protein is CASSDSLGPNYNEQFF.

Comments on this clone: A read error may produce the germline difference seen at one junction end. This rearrangement joins TRBV14 to TRBJ1-2; no clear D gene. The germline gives CDR1 SGHDN, CDR2 FVKESK. The CDR3 runs to 16 residues. CDR3 protein: CASRQDNWVLSGGYTF. The DNA of the CDR3 is TGTGCCAGCAGACAAGACAACTGGGTCCTTAGCGGCGGCTACACCTTC.

The gene calls are TRBV18 and TRBJ2-5; 8 bases map to TRBD1. The germline V gene encodes CDR1 KGHSH and CDR2 LQKENI. The CDR3 has 14 residues. V lost 3 bases, J lost 5 bases, and 5 bases stayed unmatched. CDR3 sequence reads: CASSPIDRGETQYF. The CDR3 nucleotides read TGTGCCAGCTCACCTATCGACAGGGGTGAGACCCAGTACTTC.

This chain uses TRBV6-2 or TRBV6-3 with TRBJ2-7, with D tentatively TRBD1 (5 bases). V gave up 6 bases and J gave up 3 bases, with 9 bases separating them. CDR1 is MNHEY and CDR2 is SVGEGT in the germline V gene. The CDR3 spans 12 residues. This CDR3 reads CASSRRVYEQYF. CDR3 in DNA: TGTGCCAGCAGCCGCAGGGTCTACGAGCAGTACTTC.